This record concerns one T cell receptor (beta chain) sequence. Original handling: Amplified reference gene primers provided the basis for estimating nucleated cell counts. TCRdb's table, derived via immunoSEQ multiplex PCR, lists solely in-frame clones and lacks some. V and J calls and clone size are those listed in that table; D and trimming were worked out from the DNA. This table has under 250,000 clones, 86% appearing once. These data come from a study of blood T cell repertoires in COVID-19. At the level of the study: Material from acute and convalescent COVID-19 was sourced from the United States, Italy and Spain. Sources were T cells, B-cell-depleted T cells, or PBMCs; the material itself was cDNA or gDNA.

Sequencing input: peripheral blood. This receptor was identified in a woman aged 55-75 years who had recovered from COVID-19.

The CDR3 spells CASTTGGARDTEAFF. In nucleotides, the CDR3 is TGTGCCAGCACCACGGGGGGGGCCCGGGACACTGAAGCTTTCTTT. The chain uses TRBV28 and TRBJ1-1, with a possible D match to TRBD1 (6 bases). Trimming removed 7 bases at V and 3 bases at J, with 18 bases between. Looked up from germline, CDR1 is MDHEN and CDR2 is SYDVKM. The CDR3 is 15 residues long.